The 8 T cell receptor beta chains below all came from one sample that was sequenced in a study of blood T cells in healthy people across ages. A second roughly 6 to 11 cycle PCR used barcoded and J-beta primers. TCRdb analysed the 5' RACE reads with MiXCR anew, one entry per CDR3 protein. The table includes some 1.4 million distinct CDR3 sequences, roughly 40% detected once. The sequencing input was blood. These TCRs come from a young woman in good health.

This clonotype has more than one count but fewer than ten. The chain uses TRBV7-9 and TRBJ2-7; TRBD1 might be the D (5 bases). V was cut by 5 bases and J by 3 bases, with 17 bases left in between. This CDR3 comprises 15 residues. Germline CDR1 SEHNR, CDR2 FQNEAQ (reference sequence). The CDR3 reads CASSQTGSWGYEQYF. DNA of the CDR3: TGTGCCAGCAGCCAAACAGGATCATGGGGCTACGAGCAGTACTTC. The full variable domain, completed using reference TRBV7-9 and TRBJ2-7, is DTGVSQNPRHKITKRGQNVTFRCDPISEHNRLYWYRQTLGQGPEFLTYFQNEAQLEKSRLLSDRFSAERPKGSFSTLEIQRTEQGDSAMYLCASSQTGSWGYEQYFGPGTRLTVT.

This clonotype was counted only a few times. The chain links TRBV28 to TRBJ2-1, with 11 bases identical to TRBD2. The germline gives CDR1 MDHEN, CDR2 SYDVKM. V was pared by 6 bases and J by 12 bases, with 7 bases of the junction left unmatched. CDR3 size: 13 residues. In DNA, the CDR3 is TGTGCCAGCAGCGGACTAGCGGGCCACCTGCAGTTCTTC. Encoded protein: CASSGLAGHLQFF.

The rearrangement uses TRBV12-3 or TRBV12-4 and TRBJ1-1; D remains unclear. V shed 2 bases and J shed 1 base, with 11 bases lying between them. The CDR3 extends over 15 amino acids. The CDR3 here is CASSLRKLPNTEAFF. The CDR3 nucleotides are TGTGCCAGCAGTTTAAGGAAGCTTCCGAACACTGAAGCTTTCTTT.

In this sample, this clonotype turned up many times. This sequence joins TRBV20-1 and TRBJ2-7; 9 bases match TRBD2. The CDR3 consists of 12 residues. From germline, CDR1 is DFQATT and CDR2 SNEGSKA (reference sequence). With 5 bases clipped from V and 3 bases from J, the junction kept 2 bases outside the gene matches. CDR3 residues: CSARSGSYEQYF. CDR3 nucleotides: TGCAGTGCTCGTAGCGGGAGCTACGAGCAGTACTTC.

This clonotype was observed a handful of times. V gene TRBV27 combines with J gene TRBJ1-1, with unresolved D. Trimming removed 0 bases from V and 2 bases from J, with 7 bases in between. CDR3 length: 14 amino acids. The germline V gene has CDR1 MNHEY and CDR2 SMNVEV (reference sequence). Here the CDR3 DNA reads TGTGCCAGCAGTTTATCGCACAGTAACACTGAAGCTTTCTTT. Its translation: CASSLSHSNTEAFF.

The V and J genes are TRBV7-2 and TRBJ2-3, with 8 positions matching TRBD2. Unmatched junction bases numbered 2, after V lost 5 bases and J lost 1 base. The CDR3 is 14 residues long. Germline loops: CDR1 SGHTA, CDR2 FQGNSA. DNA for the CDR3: TGTGCCAGCAGCCGGCGGGAGGGCACAGATACGCAGTATTTT. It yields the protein CASSRREGTDTQYF.

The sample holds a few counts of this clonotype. In nucleotides, the CDR3 is TGTGCCAGCAGCTTAGCGGGCGCAGGGCCCAATCAGCCCCAGCATTTT. Protein: CASSLAGAGPNQPQHF. This sequence joins TRBV7-9 and TRBJ1-5; tentative D call: TRBD1 (5 bases). The germline V gene has CDR1 SEHNR and CDR2 FQNEAQ (reference sequence). The CDR3 is made up of 16 amino acids. Trimming cost V 0 bases and J 3 bases, with 12 bases left between them.

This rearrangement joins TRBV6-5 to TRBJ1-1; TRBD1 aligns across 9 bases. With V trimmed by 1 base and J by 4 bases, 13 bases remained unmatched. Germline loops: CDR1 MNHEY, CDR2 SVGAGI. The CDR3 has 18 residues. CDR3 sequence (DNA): TGTGCCAGCAGTTACTTAAATACAGGGGGCTCCGGAACCACTGAAGCTTTCTTT. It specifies CASSYLNTGGSGTTEAFF.